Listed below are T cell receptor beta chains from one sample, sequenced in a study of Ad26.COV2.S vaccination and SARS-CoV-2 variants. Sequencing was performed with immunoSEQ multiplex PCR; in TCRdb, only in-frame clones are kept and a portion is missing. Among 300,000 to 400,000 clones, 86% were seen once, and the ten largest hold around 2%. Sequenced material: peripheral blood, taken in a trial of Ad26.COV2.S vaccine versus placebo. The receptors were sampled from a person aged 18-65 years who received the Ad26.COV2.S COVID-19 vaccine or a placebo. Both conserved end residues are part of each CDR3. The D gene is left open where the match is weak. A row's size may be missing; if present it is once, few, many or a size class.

CDR3 protein: CASEGQGAAGNTIYF
CDR3 DNA: TGTGCCAGTGAAGGTCAGGGGGCGGCTGGAAACACCATATATTTT
clone size: -
J gene: TRBJ1-3
V gene: TRBV19
D gene: TRBD1

CDR3 protein: CASSPGTGTDTQYF
CDR3 DNA: TGTGCCAGCTCACCCGGGACAGGCACAGATACGCAGTATTTT
clone size: -
J gene: TRBJ2-3
V gene: TRBV18
D gene: TRBD1

CDR3 protein: CASRGTGVLYEQYF
CDR3 DNA: TGTGCCAGCAGGGGGACAGGGGTCCTCTACGAGCAGTACTTC
clone size: -
J gene: TRBJ2-7
V gene: TRBV6-5
D gene: TRBD1

CDR3 protein: CASSQGTKLIEKLFF
CDR3 DNA: TGTGCCAGCAGTCAGGGGACAAAACTAATTGAAAAACTGTTTTTT
clone size: -
J gene: TRBJ1-4
V gene: TRBV5-8
D gene: -

CDR3 protein: CASSPTPNEKLFF
CDR3 DNA: TGTGCCAGCAGCCCAACCCCTAATGAAAAACTGTTTTTT
clone size: once
J gene: TRBJ1-4
V gene: TRBV7-2
D gene: -

CDR3 protein: CASSYGASNYGYTF
CDR3 DNA: TGTGCCAGCAGTTACGGGGCCTCTAACTATGGCTACACCTTC
clone size: -
J gene: TRBJ1-2
V gene: TRBV6-6
D gene: -

CDR3 protein: CASSSGTKGGYTF
CDR3 DNA: TGTGCCAGCAGCTCCGGGACAAAGGGTGGCTACACCTTC
clone size: once
J gene: TRBJ1-2
V gene: TRBV7-2
D gene: -

CDR3 protein: CASSAGAGQQNQPQHF
CDR3 DNA: TGTGCCAGCAGCGCCGGAGCTGGGCAACAGAATCAGCCCCAGCATTTT
clone size: once
J gene: TRBJ1-5
V gene: TRBV9
D gene: -

CDR3 protein: CAISDYGQNYGYTF
CDR3 DNA: TGTGCCATCAGTGACTATGGACAAAACTATGGCTACACCTTC
clone size: -
J gene: TRBJ1-2
V gene: TRBV10-3
D gene: -

CDR3 protein: CASSPRESSYNEQFF
CDR3 DNA: TGTGCCAGCAGCCCCAGGGAGAGCTCCTACAATGAGCAGTTCTTC
clone size: -
J gene: TRBJ2-1
V gene: TRBV7-9
D gene: -

CDR3 protein: CASSGDTEAFF
CDR3 DNA: TGTGCCAGCAGTGGTGACACTGAAGCTTTCTTT
clone size: once
J gene: TRBJ1-1
V gene: TRBV13
D gene: -

CDR3 protein: CASSWDRDTGELFF
CDR3 DNA: TGCGCCAGCAGCTGGGACAGGGACACCGGGGAGCTGTTTTTT
clone size: -
J gene: TRBJ2-2
V gene: TRBV5-1
D gene: TRBD1

CDR3 protein: CASGQPTPNTEAFF
CDR3 DNA: TGTGCCAGCGGACAACCGACACCGAACACTGAAGCTTTCTTT
clone size: -
J gene: TRBJ1-1
V gene: TRBV11-1
D gene: -

CDR3 protein: CASSHGGVSNEKLFF
CDR3 DNA: TGTGCCAGCAGCCATGGTGGGGTTTCGAATGAAAAACTGTTTTTT
clone size: few
J gene: TRBJ1-4
V gene: TRBV7-9
D gene: -

CDR3 protein: CASSRDSSSTDTQYF
CDR3 DNA: TGTGCCAGTAGTCGGGACAGTTCTAGCACAGATACGCAGTATTTT
clone size: -
J gene: TRBJ2-3
V gene: TRBV19
D gene: TRBD1